This T cell receptor beta chain was documented in a study of OX40 agonist ivuxolimab in advanced cancers. The study, taken as a whole, reports: CD4+ and CD8+ blood T cells expanded clonally by week 6 at 0.1 to 3.0 mg/kg.

The germline V and J ends were trimmed by 2 bases and 9 bases, with 8 bases remaining between them. CDR3 length: 12 amino acids. CDR1 and CDR2 (germline): MNHEY, SVGAGI. Worth noting for this clone: Antigen specificity is unknown.

Sequenced by immunoSEQ multiplex PCR; TCRdb stores in-frame clones only, minus some. The sample lists 70,000 to 80,000 clones; over 90% were seen once. The sample consisted of CD4+ or CD8+ T cells sorted from blood, taken in a trial of the OX40 agonist ivuxolimab. This TCR derives from an adult with an advanced solid tumor such as melanoma, head and neck, liver or kidney cancer. The gene calls are TRBV6-5 and TRBJ1-5, with TRBD1 as a possible D gene (5 bases). The CDR3 nucleotides read TGTGCCAGCAGTTACAGGGGATTGCCCCAGCATTTT. Translating gives CASSYRGLPQHF.